These 8 T cell receptor beta chains were all obtained from the same sample, sequenced in a study of T cell responses to AZD1222 COVID-19 vaccine. Libraries were prepared by immunoSEQ multiplex PCR; TCRdb keeps only in-frame clonotypes and omits some of them. The sample lists roughly 140,000 clones; approximately 88% were seen once. The sample in question was peripheral blood, obtained on day 0 of AZD1222 vaccination. The receptor source for this set is an adult in good health.

This clone showed up just a few times. The rearrangement joins TRBV20-1 to TRBJ2-7; D call uncertain. CDR1 is DFQATT and CDR2 is SNEGSKA in the germline V gene (reference sequence). This CDR3 comprises 10 residues. Trimming took 6 bases from V and 7 from J, leaving 10 bases between them. CDR3 loop: CSASEVEQYF. Written as DNA, the CDR3 is TGCAGTGCCAGTGAGGTGGAGCAGTACTTC.

The chain recombines TRBV24-1 with TRBJ2-1; TRBD2 agrees at 10 bases. Germline V gene sequence: CDR1 KGHDR, CDR2 SFDVKD. The CDR3 runs to 16 residues. J gave up 8 bases and V 2 bases, and 8 bases lay outside the gene matches. The CDR3 region is CATSDSELAGRDEQFF. DNA for the CDR3: TGTGCCACCAGTGATTCCGAACTAGCGGGAAGGGATGAGCAGTTCTTC.

The chain joins TRBV5-1 to TRBJ2-7, with 9 bases matching TRBD2. After removal of 4 bases from V and 4 bases from J, the junction contained 15 bases not matched to a gene. CDR3 length equals 17 residues. Germline V CDR1 and CDR2: SGHRS, YFSETQ. CDR3: CASSGPLSPSGKYEQYF. The CDR3 DNA reads as TGCGCCAGCAGCGGGCCCCTATCCCCTAGCGGGAAATACGAGCAGTACTTC.

CDR3 in DNA: TGTGCCAGCAGCTTAGGGACAGGGGGCGCCTACACCTTC. Translating it yields CASSLGTGGAYTF. The chain uses TRBV7-2 and TRBJ1-2, with TRBD1 matching 11 bases. This CDR3 is built from 13 residues. V lost 1 base, J lost 10 bases, and 2 bases stayed unmatched. The germline CDR1 and CDR2 sequences are SGHTA and FQGNSA. Together with reference TRBV7-2 and TRBJ1-2, the CDR3 gives the full variable domain: GAGVSQSPSNKVTEKGKDVELRCDPISGHTALYWYRQSLGQGLEFLIYFQGNSAPDKSGLPSDRFSAERTGGSVSTLTIQRTQQEDSAVYLCASSLGTGGAYTFGSGTRLTVV.

This clone was counted once. V and J are TRBV2 and TRBJ2-3; TRBD2 matches at 8 bases. Germline V gene lookup returns CDR1 SNHLY and CDR2 FYNNEI. V dropped 6 bases and J dropped 1; count of bases not matched to a gene: 9. The CDR3 loop spans 16 amino acids. The CDR3 loop reads CASSKRTSGGTDTQYF. The CDR3 DNA is TGTGCCAGCAGCAAACGCACTAGCGGAGGCACAGATACGCAGTATTTT.

The chain couples TRBV15 to TRBJ1-3; D uncertain. The CDR3 runs 13 residues. CDR1 is LNHNV, CDR2 YYDKDF, per germline (reference sequence). V was shortened by 1 base and J by 2 bases, with 3 bases between the two germline ends. CDR3 in amino acids: CATSRGAGNTIYF. DNA of the CDR3: TGTGCCACCAGCAGAGGTGCTGGAAACACCATATATTTT. The full variable domain, in which reference TRBV15 and TRBJ1-3 provide the parts outside the CDR3, is DAMVIQNPRYQVTQFGKPVTLSCSQTLNHNVMYWYQQKSSQAPKLLFHYYDKDFNNEADTPDNFQSRRPNTSFCFLDIRSPGLGDTAMYLCATSRGAGNTIYFGEGSWLTVV.

The rearrangement links TRBV11-3 to TRBJ2-7, with a possible D match to TRBD1 (5 bases). Germline lookup yields CDR1 SGHNT and CDR2 YENEEA. Trimming stripped 6 bases from V and 7 bases from J, with 16 bases between. This CDR3 region has 13 residues. CDR3 region: CASSTGPIGEQYF. The CDR3 bases are TGTGCCAGCAGTACAGGACCCATAGGGGAGCAGTACTTC.

V usage is TRBV5-1 and J usage is TRBJ1-2; no reliable D call. Between the trimmed V and J ends, which lost 3 bases and 4 bases, there was a span of 7 bases. Germline loops: CDR1 SGHRS, CDR2 YFSETQ. CDR3 length: 12 amino acids. The CDR3 loop reads CASSSGVYGYTF. The CDR3 nucleotides read TGCGCCAGCAGCTCGGGAGTCTATGGCTACACCTTC.